The 10 T cell receptor beta chains listed next were all sequenced from one sample in a study of T cell changes during pregnancy in multiple sclerosis (dated by TCRdb to between 2018 and 2021). Library creation used the immunoSEQ multiplex PCR assay. What TCRdb holds here is the immuneACCESS table cut down to in-frame rearrangements. Part of the clones is not present; checked against another copy, under half of the missing clones reflect an unresolved V gene, and the others are unexplained. In this sample the table shows tens of thousands of clones, 90% to 95% of which occur a single time. The top ten hold 0.65% to 1% of the sample. The sequenced sample was peripheral blood, obtained before pregnancy. The receptors originated from a female donor with multiple sclerosis, enrolled in a pregnancy study.

This sequence joins TRBV19 and TRBJ2-5; 13 bases are shared with TRBD2. Trimming took 2 bases from V and 5 from J; bases not matched to a gene: 8. Germline-derived CDR1 and CDR2 are LNHDA and SQIVND (reference sequence). The CDR3 runs to 17 residues. The CDR3 DNA reads TGTGCCAGTAGTATAAGACTAGCGGGGGGCCGGGCGGAGACCCAGTACTTC. Its translation is CASSIRLAGGRAETQYF.

The gene calls are TRBV12-5 and TRBJ1-1; 8 bases are a match to TRBD1. The trim removed 4 bases at V and 5 bases at J, leaving 9 bases unmatched. This CDR3 has 15 residues. Germline-derived CDR1 and CDR2 are LGHNT and FRNRAP. The CDR3 DNA reads TGTGCTAGTGGTTGGATAACAGGGGGTGGAACTGAAGCTTTCTTT. Its protein is CASGWITGGGTEAFF.

The chain couples TRBV6-5 to TRBJ2-1; D is ambiguous. V was trimmed by 7 bases and J by 1 base, leaving 14 bases between them. The CDR3 contains 15 residues. In germline, CDR1 is MNHEY, CDR2 SVGAGI. The chain's CDR3 is CASNLDARSYNEQFF. CDR3 in DNA: TGTGCCAGCAACCTCGACGCGCGGTCCTACAATGAGCAGTTCTTC.

The chain combines TRBV9 with TRBJ2-3; the match to TRBD2 covers 8 bases. The CDR3 contains 13 residues. J lost 5 bases, V lost 4 bases, and 3 bases had no gene match. Germline CDR1 is SGDLS and CDR2 is YYNGEE. CDR3 nucleotide sequence: TGTGCCAGCAGCCGGACTAGCCGAGATACGCAGTATTTT. Translating it yields CASSRTSRDTQYF.

The J gene is TRBJ2-3, the V gene TRBV29-1; D ambiguous. Trimming removed 4 bases from V and 2 bases from J, with 7 bases in between. The germline gives CDR1 SQVTM, CDR2 ANQGSEA. The CDR3 length is 12 residues. This chain's CDR3 is CSVALSTDTQYF. As DNA, the CDR3 is TGCAGCGTTGCCTTATCCACAGATACGCAGTATTTT.

This clone has just a few counts. This chain joins TRBV7-9 and TRBJ1-1; unclear D gene. This CDR3 is built from 10 residues. The ends were cut back, 10 bases at V and 7 bases at J, with 10 bases in the middle. From germline, CDR1 is SEHNR and CDR2 FQNEAQ (reference sequence). CDR3 sequence: CATIGVEAFF. The CDR3 bases are TGTGCCACCATCGGGGTTGAAGCTTTCTTT.

The rearrangement uses TRBV7-2 and TRBJ2-3; a weak D match, TRBD1 (5 bases). CDR1 and CDR2 (germline): SGHTA, FQGNSA. CDR3 length equals 15 residues. With 4 bases removed from V and 4 bases from J, the gap between germline ends came to 15 bases. This chain's CDR3 is CASSSMKGFADTQYF. Here the CDR3 DNA reads TGTGCCAGCAGCTCAATGAAGGGGTTTGCAGATACGCAGTATTTT.

The rearrangement links TRBV4-1 to TRBJ2-3, with a tentative D call TRBD1 (6 bases). The V gene lost 4 bases and the J gene lost 2 bases, with 10 bases spanning the gap. Looked up from germline, CDR1 is MGHRA and CDR2 is YSYEKL. The CDR3 length is 14 residues. The CDR3 reads CASSPRGITDTQYF. The CDR3, as DNA: TGCGCCAGCAGCCCAAGGGGGATCACAGATACGCAGTATTTT.

The chain combines TRBV6-5 with TRBJ1-2; 8 nucleotides agree with TRBD1. The J segment lost 8 bases and the V segment lost 6 bases, leaving 8 bases of the junction unmatched. The V gene's germline CDR1 is MNHEY and CDR2 SVGAGI. The CDR3 consists of 13 residues. This chain's CDR3 is CASREDRVGGYTF. The DNA for the CDR3 is TGTGCCAGCAGAGAGGACAGGGTGGGCGGCTACACCTTC.

CDR3 sequence: CASRPDTFSYEQYF. The DNA for the CDR3 is TGTGCCAGCAGACCGGACACCTTCTCCTACGAGCAGTACTTC. The chain uses TRBV7-2 and TRBJ2-7; tentative D call: TRBD1 (5 bases). In germline, CDR1 is SGHTA, CDR2 FQGNSA. The CDR3 extends over 14 amino acids. Trimming pared 6 bases from V and 0 bases from J, leaving 12 bases between.